This T cell receptor (beta chain) was found in a study of blood T cells in healthy people across ages. Looking at the study overall: Capture by template switching was about one barcoded beta molecule per two T cells.

Note on this clonotype: Its antigen remains unidentified.

General study results and limits: Estimates drawn from one million T cells were deemed to understate diversity.

PCR was performed a second time for about 7 to 11 cycles using a sample-barcoded 5' primer and a J-beta primer mix. Tagging of each cDNA molecule was performed by a template-switch adaptor with 12 random nucleotides. Every sample returned 2.5 million or more CDR3-containing paired-end reads. TCRdb re-called the 5' RACE reads through MiXCR, storing one row per CDR3 protein. The sample has hundreds of thousands of distinct CDR3 sequences; about 34% are singletons. Input material: blood. This TCR came from an elderly woman in good health.

CDR3 loop: CASRGPGGRTQFF. The CDR3 nucleotides read TGTGCCAGCAGGGGCCCGGGGGGGCGGACCCAGTTCTTC. The gene calls are TRBV25-1 and TRBJ2-1, with 8 bases that match TRBD2. CDR1 and CDR2 from the germline V gene are MGHDK and SYGVNS. J gave up 13 bases and V 6 bases, and 11 bases lay outside the gene matches. CDR3 length: 13 amino acids.